The source of this T cell receptor beta chain is a study of blood T cell repertoires in COVID-19. Study details: COVID-19 samples, acute and convalescent, were from the United States, Italy and Spain.

Participants' own reports of clinical history determined their cohort assignment. Looked up from germline, CDR1 is SEHNR and CDR2 is FQNEAQ (reference sequence). The V end lost 3 bases, the J end lost 3 bases, and 11 bases lay between the germline ends. There are 14 residues in the CDR3. TCRdb's table, derived via immunoSEQ multiplex PCR, lists solely in-frame clones and lacks some. The sample lists 150,000 to 200,000 clones, 89% seen once, with 0.7% to 0.9% in the top ten. Material for sequencing was PBMCs or T cells enriched from blood (not recorded which). This rearrangement joins TRBV7-9 to TRBJ2-5, with D perhaps TRBD1 (5 bases). The TCR was taken from a woman aged 18-29 years who had recovered from COVID-19. CDR3 region: CASSFDRPEETQYF. The DNA for the CDR3 is TGTGCCAGCAGCTTCGACAGACCAGAAGAGACCCAGTACTTC. The variable domain in full, completed from reference TRBV7-9 and TRBJ2-5, reads DTGVSQNPRHKITKRGQNVTFRCDPISEHNRLYWYRQTLGQGPEFLTYFQNEAQLEKSRLLSDRFSAERPKGSFSTLEIQRTEQGDSAMYLCASSFDRPEETQYFGPGTRLLVL.